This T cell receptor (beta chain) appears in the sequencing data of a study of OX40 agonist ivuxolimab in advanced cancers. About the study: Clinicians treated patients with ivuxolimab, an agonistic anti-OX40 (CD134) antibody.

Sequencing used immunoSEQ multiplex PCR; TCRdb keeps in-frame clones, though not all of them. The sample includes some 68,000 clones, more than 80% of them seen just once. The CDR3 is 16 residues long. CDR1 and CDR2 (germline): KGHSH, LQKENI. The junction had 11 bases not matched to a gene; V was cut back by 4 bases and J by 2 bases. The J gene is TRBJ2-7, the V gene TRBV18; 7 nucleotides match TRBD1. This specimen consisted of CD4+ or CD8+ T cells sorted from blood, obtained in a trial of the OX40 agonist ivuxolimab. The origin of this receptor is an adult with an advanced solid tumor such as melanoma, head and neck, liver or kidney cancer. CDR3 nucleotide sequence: TGTGCCAGCTCACTAGAGCTCGGGACAGTGGCCTACGAGCAGTACTTC. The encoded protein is CASSLELGTVAYEQYF.